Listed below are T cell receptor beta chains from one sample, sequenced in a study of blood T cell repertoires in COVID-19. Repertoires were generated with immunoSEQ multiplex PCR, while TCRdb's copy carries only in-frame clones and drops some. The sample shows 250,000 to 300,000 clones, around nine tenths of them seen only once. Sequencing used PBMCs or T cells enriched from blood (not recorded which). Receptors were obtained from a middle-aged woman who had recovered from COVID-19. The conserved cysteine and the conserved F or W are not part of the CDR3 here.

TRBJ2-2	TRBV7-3	ASSLGSGTGTAGELF
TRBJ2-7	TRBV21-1	ASSTQRGTGENEQY
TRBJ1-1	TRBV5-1	ASSLADSRLNTEAF
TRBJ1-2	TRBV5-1	ASSSGQTINYGYT
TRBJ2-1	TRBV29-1	SVGRLKTSGGYNEQF
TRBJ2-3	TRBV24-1	ATSDPGIDTQY
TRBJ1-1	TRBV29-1	SVEYGTEAF
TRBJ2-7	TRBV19	ASSLGGTREQY
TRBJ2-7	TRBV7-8	ASSLVGGWTGTYEQY
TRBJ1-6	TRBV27	ASSWDRVSPLH
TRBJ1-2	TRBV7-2	ASSPRQGYYGYT
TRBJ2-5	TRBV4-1	ASSQDLRGGKETQY
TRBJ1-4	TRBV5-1	ASRSGSDSGKLF
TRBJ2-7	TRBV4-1	ASSDRDRGYEQY
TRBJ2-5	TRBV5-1	ASSLAALAGAYQETQY
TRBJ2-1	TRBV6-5	DCGRGDSNEQF
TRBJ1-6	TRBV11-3	ASSLGARNSPLH
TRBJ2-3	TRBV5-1	ASSGGLAITDTQY
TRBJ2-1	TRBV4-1	ASSQDVGQGNEQF
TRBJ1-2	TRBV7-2	ASGDRVYGYT
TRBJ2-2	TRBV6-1	ASSAKREGVSGELF
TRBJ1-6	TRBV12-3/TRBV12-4	ASSSRRGSPLH
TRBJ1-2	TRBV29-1	SVDELRNYGYT
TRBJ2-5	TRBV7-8	ASSFYEETQY
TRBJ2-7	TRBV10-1	ASSESILGLRGSYEQY
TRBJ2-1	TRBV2	ASNVADSEQF
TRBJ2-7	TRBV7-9	ASSLGSGGPSYEQY
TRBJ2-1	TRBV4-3	ASSQGHDNEQF
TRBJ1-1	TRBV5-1	ASSLKLGGTEAF
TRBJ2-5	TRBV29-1	SARKQALGQETQY
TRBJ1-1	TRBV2	ASNDRPNTEAF
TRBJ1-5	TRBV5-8	ASRRGGVNQPQH
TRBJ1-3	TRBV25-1	ASSEYRPGTGYRNTIY
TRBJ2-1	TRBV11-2	ASRPKGVGWTGTHNEQF
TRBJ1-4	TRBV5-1	ASSLNRVGEKLF
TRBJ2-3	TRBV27	ASSPPDRGHGWSDTQY
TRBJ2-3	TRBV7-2	ASNYGLAADTQY
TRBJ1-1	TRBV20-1	SASAGMNTEAF
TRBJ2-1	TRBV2	ASTDGTKYNEQF
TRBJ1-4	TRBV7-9	ASRKTGRSLSNEKLF
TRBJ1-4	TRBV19	ASSITGVGAEKLF
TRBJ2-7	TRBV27	ASARLAGRHEQY
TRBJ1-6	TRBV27	ASSPLQGPNSPLH